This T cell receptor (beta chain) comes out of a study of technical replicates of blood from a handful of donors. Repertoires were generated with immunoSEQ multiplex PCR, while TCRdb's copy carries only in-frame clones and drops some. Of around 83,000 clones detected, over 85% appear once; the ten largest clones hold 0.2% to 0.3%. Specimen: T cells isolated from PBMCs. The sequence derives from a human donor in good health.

The CDR3 DNA follows: TGTGCCAGCAGTAAAAGACAGGGGAGCGACGAGCAGTACTTC. Its translation: CASSKRQGSDEQYF. The chain joins TRBV6-1 to TRBJ2-7; TRBD1 matches at 8 bases. This CDR3 is built from 14 residues. V lost 5 bases and J lost 5; bases outside the gene matches: 8. Germline values: CDR1 MNHNS, CDR2 SASEGT.